This T cell receptor (beta chain) was recorded in a study of blood T cell repertoires in COVID-19. At the level of the study: The origin of the acute and convalescent COVID-19 samples was the United States, Italy and Spain. Nucleic acid was either cDNA or gDNA, and it came from T cells, B-cell-depleted T cells, or PBMCs.

Germline-derived CDR1 and CDR2 are SGDLS and YYNGEE. Trimming left V 6 bases short and J 2 bases short, with 14 bases between. The CDR3 is 15 residues long. As originally analysed: Amplified reference gene primers provided the basis for estimating nucleated cell counts. Clones were sequenced by immunoSEQ multiplex PCR, and TCRdb holds only the in-frame ones, with some missing. V and J calls and clone size are given by that table; D and trimming were obtained from the DNA. This sample has 70,000 to 95,000 clones; around nine tenths occur once, and the top ten carry roughly 4.8%. This sequence joins TRBV9 and TRBJ2-2; tentative D call: TRBD1 (6 bases). The receptor was isolated from a woman aged 80 or over with acute or convalescent COVID-19. Sequenced material: peripheral blood. The CDR3 nucleotides read TGTGCCAGCACCCCGGGACACCGAAACACCGGGGAGCTGTTTTTT. Translating gives CASTPGHRNTGELFF.